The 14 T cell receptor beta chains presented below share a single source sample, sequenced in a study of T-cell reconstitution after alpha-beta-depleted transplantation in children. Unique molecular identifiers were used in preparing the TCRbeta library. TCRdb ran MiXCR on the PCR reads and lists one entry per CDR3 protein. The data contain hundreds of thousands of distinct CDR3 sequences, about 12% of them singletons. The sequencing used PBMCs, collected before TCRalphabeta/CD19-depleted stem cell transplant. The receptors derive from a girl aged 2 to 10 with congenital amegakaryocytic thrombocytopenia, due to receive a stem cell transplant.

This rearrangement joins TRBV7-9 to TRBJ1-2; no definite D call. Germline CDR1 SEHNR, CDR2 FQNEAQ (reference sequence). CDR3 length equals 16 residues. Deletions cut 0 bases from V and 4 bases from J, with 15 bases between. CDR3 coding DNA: TGTGCCAGCAGCTTAGCGGACGCCGGAGTCGGCTATGGCTACACCTTC. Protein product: CASSLADAGVGYGYTF. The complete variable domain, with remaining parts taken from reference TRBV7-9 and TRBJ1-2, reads DTGVSQNPRHKITKRGQNVTFRCDPISEHNRLYWYRQTLGQGPEFLTYFQNEAQLEKSRLLSDRFSAERPKGSFSTLEIQRTEQGDSAMYLCASSLADAGVGYGYTFGSGTRLTVV.

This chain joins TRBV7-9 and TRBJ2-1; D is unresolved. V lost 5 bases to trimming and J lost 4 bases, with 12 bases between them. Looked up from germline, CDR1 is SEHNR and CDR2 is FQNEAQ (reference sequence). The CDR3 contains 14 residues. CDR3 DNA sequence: TGTGCCAGCAGCCTTCCGGTAGGGTACAATGAGCAGTTCTTC. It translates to CASSLPVGYNEQFF.

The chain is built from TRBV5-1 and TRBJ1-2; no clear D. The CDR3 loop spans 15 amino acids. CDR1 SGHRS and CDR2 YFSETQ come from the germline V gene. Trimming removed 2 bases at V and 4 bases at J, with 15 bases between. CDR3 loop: CASSFGRPTIYGYTF. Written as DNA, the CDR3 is TGCGCCAGCAGCTTCGGCAGACCCACCATCTATGGCTACACCTTC.

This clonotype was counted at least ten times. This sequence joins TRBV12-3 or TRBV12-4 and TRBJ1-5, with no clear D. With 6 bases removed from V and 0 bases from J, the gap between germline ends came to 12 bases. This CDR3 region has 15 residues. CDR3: CASSWARGSNQPQHF. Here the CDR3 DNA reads TGTGCCAGCAGCTGGGCACGGGGTAGCAATCAGCCCCAGCATTTT.

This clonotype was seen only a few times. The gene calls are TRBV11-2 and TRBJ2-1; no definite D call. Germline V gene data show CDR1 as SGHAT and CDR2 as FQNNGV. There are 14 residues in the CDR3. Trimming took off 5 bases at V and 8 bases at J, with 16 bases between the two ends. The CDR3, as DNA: TGTGCCAGCAGCCTGCTGTGGAGTTCCGATGAGCAGTTCTTC. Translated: CASSLLWSSDEQFF.

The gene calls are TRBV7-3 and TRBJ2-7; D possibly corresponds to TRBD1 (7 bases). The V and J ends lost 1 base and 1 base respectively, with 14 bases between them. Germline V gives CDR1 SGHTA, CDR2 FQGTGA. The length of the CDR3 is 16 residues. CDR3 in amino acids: CASSLIPQGRSYEQYF. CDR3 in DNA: TGTGCCAGCAGCTTAATCCCACAGGGGAGGTCCTACGAGCAGTACTTC. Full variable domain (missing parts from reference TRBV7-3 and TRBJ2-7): GAGVSQTPSNKVTEKGKYVELRCDPISGHTALYWYRQSLGQGPEFLIYFQGTGAADDSGLPNDRFFAVRPEGSVSTLKIQRTERGDSAVYLCASSLIPQGRSYEQYFGPGTRLTVT.

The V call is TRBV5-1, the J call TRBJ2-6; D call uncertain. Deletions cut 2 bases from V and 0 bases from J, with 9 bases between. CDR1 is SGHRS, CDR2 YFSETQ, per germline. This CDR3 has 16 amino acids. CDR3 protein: CASSLSPSSGANVLTF. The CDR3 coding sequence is TGCGCCAGCAGCTTATCCCCTAGCTCTGGGGCCAACGTCCTGACTTTC. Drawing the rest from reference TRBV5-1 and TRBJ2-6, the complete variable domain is KAGVTQTPRYLIKTRGQQVTLSCSPISGHRSVSWYQQTPGQGLQFLFEYFSETQRNKGNFPGRFSGRQFSNSRSEMNVSTLELGDSALYLCASSLSPSSGANVLTFGAGSRLTVL.

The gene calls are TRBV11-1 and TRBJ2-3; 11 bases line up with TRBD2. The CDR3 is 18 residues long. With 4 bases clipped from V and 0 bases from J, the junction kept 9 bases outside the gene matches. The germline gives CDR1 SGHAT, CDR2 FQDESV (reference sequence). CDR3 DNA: TGTGCCAGCAGCTCACTAGCGGGAGTGGAAGTCAGCACAGATACGCAGTATTTT. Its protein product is CASSSLAGVEVSTDTQYF.

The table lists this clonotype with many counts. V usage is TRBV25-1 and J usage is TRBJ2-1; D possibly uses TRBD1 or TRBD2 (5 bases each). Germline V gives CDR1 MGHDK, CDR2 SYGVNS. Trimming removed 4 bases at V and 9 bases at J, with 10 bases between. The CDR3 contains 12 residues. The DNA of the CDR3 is TGTGCCAGCAGTGCAGGGAGCAGTGAGCAGTTCTTC. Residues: CASSAGSSEQFF.

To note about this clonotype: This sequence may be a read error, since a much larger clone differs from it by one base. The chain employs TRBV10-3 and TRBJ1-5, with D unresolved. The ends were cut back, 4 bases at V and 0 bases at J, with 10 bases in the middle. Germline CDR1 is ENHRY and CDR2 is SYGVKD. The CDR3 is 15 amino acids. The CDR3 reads CAISGGPLSNQPQHF. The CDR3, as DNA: TGTGCCATCAGTGGGGGTCCACTTAGCAATCAGCCCCAGCATTTT.

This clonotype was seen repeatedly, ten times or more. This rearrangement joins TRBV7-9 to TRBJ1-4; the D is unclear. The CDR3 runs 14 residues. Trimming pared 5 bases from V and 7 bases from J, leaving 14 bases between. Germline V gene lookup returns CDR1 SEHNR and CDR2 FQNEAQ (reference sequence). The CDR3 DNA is TGTGCCAGCAGCCGAGACACAACCGCTGAAAAACTGTTTTTT. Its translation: CASSRDTTAEKLFF.

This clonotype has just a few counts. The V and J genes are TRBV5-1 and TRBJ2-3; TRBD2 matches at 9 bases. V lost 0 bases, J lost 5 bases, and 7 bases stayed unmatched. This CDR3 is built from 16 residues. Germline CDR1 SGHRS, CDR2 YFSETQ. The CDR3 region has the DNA TGCGCCAGCAGCTTGGCCGCCGGCGGGAGGGGAGATACGCAGTATTTT. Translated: CASSLAAGGRGDTQYF.

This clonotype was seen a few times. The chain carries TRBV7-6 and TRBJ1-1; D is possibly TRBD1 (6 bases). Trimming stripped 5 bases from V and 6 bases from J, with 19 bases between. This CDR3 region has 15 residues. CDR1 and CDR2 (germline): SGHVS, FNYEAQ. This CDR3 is CASSPYQGRDAEAFF. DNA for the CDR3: TGTGCCAGCAGCCCTTATCAGGGGCGAGACGCTGAAGCTTTCTTT.

For the CDR3, the DNA is TGCGCCAGCAGCGTGGAGGGGTTAGCGGGTGGGACTGAGCAGTTCTTC. Amino acid sequence: CASSVEGLAGGTEQFF. The chain is built from TRBV5-1 and TRBJ2-1, with TRBD2 matching over 7 bases. Unmatched junction bases numbered 16, after V lost 4 bases and J lost 9 bases. This CDR3 contains 16 residues. Germline-derived CDR1 and CDR2 are SGHRS and YFSETQ.